Sequencing of this TCR beta chain was carried out in a study of T-cell reconstitution after alpha-beta-depleted transplantation in children. CDR1 is SGHDN and CDR2 is FVKESK in the germline V gene. Trimming removed 1 base at V and 4 bases at J, with 14 bases between. The CDR3 spans 15 residues. Unique molecular identifiers were incorporated during preparation of the TCRbeta library. TCRdb passed the PCR reads through MiXCR, listing each CDR3 protein once. The sample lists a few hundred thousand distinct CDR3 sequences; nearly 10% were seen once. V gene TRBV14 combines with J gene TRBJ2-7; D gene ambiguous. This material consisted of PBMCs from the stem cell graft donor, taken from the stem cell graft. The clonotype comes from a human donor who donated a stem cell graft to a child with SCID. CDR3 sequence reads: CASSQGRSPLYEQYF. The CDR3 coding sequence is TGTGCCAGCAGCCAAGGACGTTCCCCGTTATACGAGCAGTACTTC.